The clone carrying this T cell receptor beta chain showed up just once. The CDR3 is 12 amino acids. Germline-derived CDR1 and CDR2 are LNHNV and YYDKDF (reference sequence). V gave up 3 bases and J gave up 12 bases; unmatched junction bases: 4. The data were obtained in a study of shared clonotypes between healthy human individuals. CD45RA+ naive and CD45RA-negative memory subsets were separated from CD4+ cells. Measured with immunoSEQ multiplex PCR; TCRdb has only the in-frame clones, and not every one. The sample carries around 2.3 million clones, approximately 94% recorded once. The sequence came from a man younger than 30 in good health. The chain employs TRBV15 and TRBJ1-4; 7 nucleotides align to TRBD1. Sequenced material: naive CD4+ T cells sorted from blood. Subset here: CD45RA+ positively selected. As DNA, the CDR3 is TGTGCCACCAGCAGGGGGACAGCTGAACTGTTTTTT. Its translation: CATSRGTAELFF.